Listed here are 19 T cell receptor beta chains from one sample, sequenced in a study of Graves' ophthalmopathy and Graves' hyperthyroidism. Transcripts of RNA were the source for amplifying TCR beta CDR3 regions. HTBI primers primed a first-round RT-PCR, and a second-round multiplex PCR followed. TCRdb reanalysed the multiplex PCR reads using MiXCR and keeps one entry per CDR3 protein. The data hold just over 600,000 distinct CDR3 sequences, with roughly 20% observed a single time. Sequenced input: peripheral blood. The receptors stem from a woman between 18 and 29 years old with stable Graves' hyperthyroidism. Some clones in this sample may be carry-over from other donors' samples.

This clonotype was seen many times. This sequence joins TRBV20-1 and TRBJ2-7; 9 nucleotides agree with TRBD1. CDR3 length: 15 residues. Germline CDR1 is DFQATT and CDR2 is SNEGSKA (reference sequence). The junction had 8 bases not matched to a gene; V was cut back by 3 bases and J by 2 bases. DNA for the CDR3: TGCAGTGCTAGCCCCGACAGGGGGGGAACCTACGAGCAGTACTTC. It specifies CSASPDRGGTYEQYF.

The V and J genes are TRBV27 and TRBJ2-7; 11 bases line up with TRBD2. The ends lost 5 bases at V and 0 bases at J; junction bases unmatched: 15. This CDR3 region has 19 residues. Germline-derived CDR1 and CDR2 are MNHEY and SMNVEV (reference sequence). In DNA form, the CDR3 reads TGTGCCAGCAGTAACCCCCCGCGGGCTAGCGGGGGGTTCTCCTACGAGCAGTACTTC. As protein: CASSNPPRASGGFSYEQYF.

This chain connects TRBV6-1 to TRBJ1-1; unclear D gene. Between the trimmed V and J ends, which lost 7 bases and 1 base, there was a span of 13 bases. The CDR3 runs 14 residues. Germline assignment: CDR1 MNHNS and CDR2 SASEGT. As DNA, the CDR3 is TGTGCCAGCATTGCCGGACGGAGGAACACTGAAGCTTTCTTT. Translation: CASIAGRRNTEAFF.

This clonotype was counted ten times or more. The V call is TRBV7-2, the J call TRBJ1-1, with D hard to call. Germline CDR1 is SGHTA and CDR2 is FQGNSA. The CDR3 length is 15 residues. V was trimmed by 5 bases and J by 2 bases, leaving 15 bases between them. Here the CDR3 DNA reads TGTGCCAGCAGCCCCCGGCCGAGAACCAACACTGAAGCTTTCTTT. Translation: CASSPRPRTNTEAFF.

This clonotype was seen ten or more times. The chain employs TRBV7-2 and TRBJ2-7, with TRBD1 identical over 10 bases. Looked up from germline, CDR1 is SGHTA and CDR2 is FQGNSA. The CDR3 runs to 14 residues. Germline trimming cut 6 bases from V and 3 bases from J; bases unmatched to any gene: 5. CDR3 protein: CASRPGQGFYEQYF. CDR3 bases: TGTGCCAGCAGACCGGGACAGGGGTTCTACGAGCAGTACTTC.

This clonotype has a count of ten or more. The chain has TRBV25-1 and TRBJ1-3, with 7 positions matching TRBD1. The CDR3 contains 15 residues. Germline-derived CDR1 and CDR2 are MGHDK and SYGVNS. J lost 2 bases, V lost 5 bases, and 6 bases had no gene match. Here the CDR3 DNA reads TGTGCCAGCAGTCTACTCACAGGGGCTGGAAACACCATATATTTT. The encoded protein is CASSLLTGAGNTIYF.

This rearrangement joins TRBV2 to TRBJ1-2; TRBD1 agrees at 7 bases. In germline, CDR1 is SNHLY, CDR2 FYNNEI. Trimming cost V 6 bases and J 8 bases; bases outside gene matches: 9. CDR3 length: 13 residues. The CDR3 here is CASRETGDRGYTF. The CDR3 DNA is TGTGCCAGCAGGGAAACAGGGGACCGCGGCTACACCTTC.

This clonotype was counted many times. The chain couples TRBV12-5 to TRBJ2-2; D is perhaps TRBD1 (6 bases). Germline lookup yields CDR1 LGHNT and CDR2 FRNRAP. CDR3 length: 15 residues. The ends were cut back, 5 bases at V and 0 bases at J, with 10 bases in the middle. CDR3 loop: CASGTGTPNTGELFF. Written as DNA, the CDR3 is TGTGCTAGTGGTACCGGGACACCGAACACCGGGGAGCTGTTTTTT.

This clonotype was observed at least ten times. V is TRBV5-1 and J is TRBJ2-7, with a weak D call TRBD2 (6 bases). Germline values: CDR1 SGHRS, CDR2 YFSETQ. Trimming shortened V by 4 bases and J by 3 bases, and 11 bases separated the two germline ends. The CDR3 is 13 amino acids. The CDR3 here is CASSQGLGYEQYF. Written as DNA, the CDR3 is TGCGCCAGCAGCCAGGGACTCGGCTACGAGCAGTACTTC.

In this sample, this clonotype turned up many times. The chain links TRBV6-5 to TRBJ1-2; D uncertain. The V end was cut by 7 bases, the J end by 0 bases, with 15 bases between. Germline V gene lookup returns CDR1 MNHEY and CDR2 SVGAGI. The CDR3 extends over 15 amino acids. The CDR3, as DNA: TGTGCCAGCACCCTGACGGGTATGGCTAACTATGGCTACACCTTC. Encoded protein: CASTLTGMANYGYTF.

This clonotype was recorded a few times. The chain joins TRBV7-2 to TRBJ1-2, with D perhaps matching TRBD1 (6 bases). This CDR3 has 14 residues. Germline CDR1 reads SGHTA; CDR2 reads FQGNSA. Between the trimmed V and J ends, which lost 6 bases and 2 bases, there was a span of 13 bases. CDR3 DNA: TGTGCCAGCAGTTTGTCTACAGGGAACTATGGCTACACCTTC. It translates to CASSLSTGNYGYTF.

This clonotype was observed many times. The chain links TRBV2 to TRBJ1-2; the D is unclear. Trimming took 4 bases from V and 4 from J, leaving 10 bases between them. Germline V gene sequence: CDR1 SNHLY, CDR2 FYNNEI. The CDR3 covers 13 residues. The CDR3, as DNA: TGTGCCAGCAGTGTTAAGGGAGGCTATGGCTACACCTTC. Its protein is CASSVKGGYGYTF.

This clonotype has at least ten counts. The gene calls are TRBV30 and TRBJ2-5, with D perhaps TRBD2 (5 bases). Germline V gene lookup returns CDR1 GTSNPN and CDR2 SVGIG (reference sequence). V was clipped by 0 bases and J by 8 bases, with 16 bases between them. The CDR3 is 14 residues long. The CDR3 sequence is CAWSVSSSGDTQYF. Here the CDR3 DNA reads TGTGCCTGGAGTGTGTCTAGCTCCGGGGATACCCAGTACTTC.

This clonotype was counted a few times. CDR3 sequence (DNA): TGTGCCAGCAGTTTGGGACCGCACTCCTACGAGCAGTACTTC. Its protein product is CASSLGPHSYEQYF. This chain uses TRBV9 with TRBJ2-7, with D perhaps given as TRBD1 or TRBD2 (5 bases each). Germline V CDR1 and CDR2: SGDLS, YYNGEE. With 5 bases removed from V and 0 bases from J, the gap between germline ends came to 12 bases. CDR3 size: 14 residues.

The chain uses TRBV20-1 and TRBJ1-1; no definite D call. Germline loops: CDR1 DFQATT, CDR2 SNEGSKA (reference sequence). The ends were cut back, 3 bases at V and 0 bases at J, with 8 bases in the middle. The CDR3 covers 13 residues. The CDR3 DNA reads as TGCAGTGCTAGTGGGAACATGAACACTGAAGCTTTCTTT. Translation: CSASGNMNTEAFF.

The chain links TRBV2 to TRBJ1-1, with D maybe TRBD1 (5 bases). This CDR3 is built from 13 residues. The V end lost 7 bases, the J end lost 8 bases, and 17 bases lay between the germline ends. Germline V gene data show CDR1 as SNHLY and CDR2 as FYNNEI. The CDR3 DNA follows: TGTGCCAGCATACCCTCGACAGCGTTCGAAGCTTTCTTT. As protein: CASIPSTAFEAFF.

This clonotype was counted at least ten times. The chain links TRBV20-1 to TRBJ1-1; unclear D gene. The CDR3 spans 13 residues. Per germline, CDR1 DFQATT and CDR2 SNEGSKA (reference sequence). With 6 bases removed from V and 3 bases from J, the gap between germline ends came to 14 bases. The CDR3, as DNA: TGCAGTGCCCACTTCCAGGTTTACACTGAAGCTTTCTTT. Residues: CSAHFQVYTEAFF.

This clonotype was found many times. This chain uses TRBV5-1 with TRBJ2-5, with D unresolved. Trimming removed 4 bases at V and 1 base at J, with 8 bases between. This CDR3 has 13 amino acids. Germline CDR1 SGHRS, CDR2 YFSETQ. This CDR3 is CASSTDPQETQYF. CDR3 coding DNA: TGCGCCAGCAGCACCGACCCCCAAGAGACCCAGTACTTC.

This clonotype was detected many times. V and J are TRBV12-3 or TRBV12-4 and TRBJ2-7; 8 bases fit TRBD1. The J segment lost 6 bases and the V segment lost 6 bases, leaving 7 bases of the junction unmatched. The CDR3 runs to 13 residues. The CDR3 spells CASSTRQGFEQYF. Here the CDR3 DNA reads TGTGCCAGCAGCACCCGACAGGGGTTCGAGCAGTACTTC.